This T cell receptor beta chain was identified during a study of blood T cell repertoires in COVID-19. On the study more broadly: The United States, Italy and Spain were the sources of the acute and convalescent COVID-19 samples. Sample material is recorded as cDNA or gDNA derived from T cells, B-cell-depleted T cells, or PBMCs.

How the authors handled the data: By means of reference gene primer amplification, nucleated cell counts were estimated. Repertoires were generated with immunoSEQ multiplex PCR, while TCRdb's copy carries only in-frame clones and drops some. V, J and clone size were drawn from that table, and D and trimming were deduced from the DNA. This sample carries about 98,000 clones, 65% to 85% of them seen once, and the ten largest clones take about 11%. Germline CDR1 reads SEHNR; CDR2 reads FQNEAQ (reference sequence). With 1 base removed from V and 4 bases from J, the gap between germline ends came to 13 bases. The CDR3 length is 15 residues.

Material for sequencing was peripheral blood. The sequence was obtained from a woman aged 80 or over with acute or convalescent COVID-19. V usage is TRBV7-9 and J usage is TRBJ1-1; maybe TRBD1 (5 bases). This chain's CDR3 is CASSLVSGGGTEAFF. CDR3 DNA sequence: TGTGCCAGCAGCTTAGTTTCGGGCGGGGGCACTGAAGCTTTCTTT.